These 21 T cell receptor beta chains share one sample of origin, sequenced in a study of OX40 agonist ivuxolimab in advanced cancers. The protocol was immunoSEQ multiplex PCR, while the TCRdb copy is restricted to in-frame clones and leaves out a portion. The table shows tens of thousands of clones, with about 91% occurring only once. The material was CD4+ or CD8+ T cells sorted from blood, obtained in a trial of the OX40 agonist ivuxolimab. These receptors originate from an adult with an advanced solid tumor such as melanoma, head and neck, liver or kidney cancer.

The genes are TRBV7-6 and TRBJ2-7, with TRBD2 matching 13 bases. V lost 5 bases to trimming and J lost 3 bases; unmatched junction nucleotides: 4. Germline values: CDR1 SGHVS, CDR2 FNYEAQ. The CDR3 is 15 residues long. CDR3: CASSHGLAGVYEQYF. The CDR3 DNA reads as TGTGCCAGCAGCCATGGACTAGCGGGAGTCTACGAGCAGTACTTC.

This clone was seen just once. The chain carries TRBV6-4 and TRBJ1-5; 7 bases match TRBD1. The CDR3 runs to 15 residues. CDR1 is MRHNA and CDR2 is SNTAGT in the germline V gene. V shed 2 bases, J shed 4 bases, and the junction held 5 bases outside the gene matches. This chain's CDR3 is CASSDVSRGNQPQHF. The CDR3 DNA reads as TGTGCCAGCAGTGACGTCTCCAGGGGGAATCAGCCCCAGCATTTT.

V is TRBV7-2 and J is TRBJ1-4; D is perhaps TRBD1 (5 bases). V lost 3 bases and J 3 bases, leaving 11 bases between the germline ends. Per germline, CDR1 SGHTA and CDR2 FQGNSA. The CDR3 extends over 15 amino acids. The CDR3 loop is CASSFDSGPNEKLFF. Written as DNA, the CDR3 is TGTGCCAGCAGCTTTGACAGTGGTCCTAATGAAAAACTGTTTTTT.

The chain carries TRBV5-5 and TRBJ2-2; a possible D gene is TRBD1 (6 bases). V lost 5 bases and J lost 7, with 12 bases in between. Germline CDR1 is SGHKS and CDR2 is YYEKEE (reference sequence). CDR3 length equals 13 residues. Here the CDR3 reads CASRVVDSGELFF. The DNA for the CDR3 is TGTGCCAGCAGGGTGGTGGACAGCGGGGAGCTGTTTTTT.

The sample holds a few counts of this clone. The rearrangement links TRBV11-2 to TRBJ2-2, with D possibly TRBD2 on 5 matching bases. The CDR3 loop spans 17 amino acids. The V end lost 5 bases, the J end lost 2 bases, and 18 bases lay between the germline ends. Germline V lookup: CDR1 SGHAT, CDR2 FQNNGV. The CDR3 protein is CASSGSVGSVNTGELFF. CDR3 nucleotide sequence: TGTGCCAGCAGCGGTAGTGTAGGTAGCGTCAACACCGGGGAGCTGTTTTTT. Using reference TRBV11-2 and TRBJ2-2 for the parts outside the CDR3, the full variable domain is EAGVAQSPRYKIIEKRQSVAFWCNPISGHATLYWYQQILGQGPKLLIQFQNNGVVDDSQLPKDRFSAERLKGVDSTLKIQPAKLEDSAVYLCASSGSVGSVNTGELFFGEGSRLTVL.

V gene TRBV30 combines with J gene TRBJ2-2; unclear D gene. The CDR3 sequence is 15 residues long. Per the germline V gene, CDR1 is GTSNPN and CDR2 is SVGIG (reference sequence). The germline V and J ends were trimmed by 3 bases and 2 bases, with 13 bases remaining between them. This chain's CDR3 is CAWRFRVSNTGELFF. Here the CDR3 DNA reads TGTGCCTGGAGGTTTCGGGTCTCTAACACCGGGGAGCTGTTTTTT.

The J gene is TRBJ1-1, the V gene TRBV7-2, with D possibly TRBD1 on 6 matching bases. The CDR3 runs to 13 residues. V lost 5 bases and J lost 5, with 12 bases in between. In germline, CDR1 is SGHTA, CDR2 FQGNSA. DNA for the CDR3: TGTGCCAGCAGCGGCCAGGGGCGGACTGAAGCTTTCTTT. Translated: CASSGQGRTEAFF.

The chain recombines TRBV7-9 with TRBJ2-3; D is unresolved. The V gene lost 8 bases and the J gene lost 0 bases, with 12 bases spanning the gap. CDR3 length: 14 amino acids. Germline V CDR1 and CDR2: SEHNR, FQNEAQ (reference sequence). The DNA of the CDR3 is TGTGCCAGCGTTATCGGAATTAGCACAGATACGCAGTATTTT. This sequence encodes CASVIGISTDTQYF.

As concerns this clone: Other DNA sequences in the sample encode the same CDR3. The CDR3 protein is CASSIGRNQPQHF. The CDR3 nucleotides read TGTGCCAGTAGTATTGGACGAAATCAGCCCCAGCATTTT. V gene TRBV19 combines with J gene TRBJ1-5; D remains ambiguous. Per germline, CDR1 LNHDA and CDR2 SQIVND (reference sequence). This CDR3 has 13 amino acids. V was clipped by 3 bases and J by 4 bases, with 7 bases between them.

The rearrangement joins TRBV30 to TRBJ2-1, with 13 bases lining up with TRBD2. Losses at the gene ends were 3 bases for V and 9 bases for J; bases not matched to a gene: 8. There are 15 residues in the CDR3. Germline V gene data show CDR1 as GTSNPN and CDR2 as SVGIG (reference sequence). The CDR3 region has the DNA TGTGCCTGGAGCATACAGGGACTAGCGGGAACTGAGCAGTTCTTC. This gives the protein CAWSIQGLAGTEQFF.

In this sample, this clone turned up once. The V and J genes are TRBV7-2 and TRBJ2-1; D uncertain. CDR3 length: 16 residues. V was pared by 1 base and J by 0 bases, with 10 bases between. In germline, CDR1 is SGHTA, CDR2 FQGNSA. The CDR3 DNA reads as TGTGCCAGCAGCTTAGAAACTGGGTCCTCCTACAATGAGCAGTTCTTC. Its translation: CASSLETGSSYNEQFF.

The J gene is TRBJ2-1, the V gene TRBV6-6; D remains unclear. Germline assignment: CDR1 MNHNY and CDR2 SVGAGI (reference sequence). This CDR3 comprises 13 residues. V dropped 2 bases and J dropped 8 bases, with 10 bases sitting between them. CDR3 sequence: CASSYDRADEQFF. The CDR3 coding sequence is TGTGCCAGCAGTTACGATAGGGCCGATGAGCAGTTCTTC.

On this clone itself: Compared with germline, one end of the junction differs, possibly owing to a read error. Written as DNA, the CDR3 is TGTGCCAGCAGCTTAGCGCGGGACACCCGTTTTATACACTTC. Its translation is CASSLARDTRFIHF. The chain recombines TRBV7-2 with TRBJ2-7, with D perhaps matching TRBD1 or TRBD2 (6 bases each). CDR3 length equals 14 residues. Germline V gives CDR1 SGHTA, CDR2 FQGNSA.

The chain uses TRBV5-1 and TRBJ1-2; D remains ambiguous. The CDR3 extends over 13 amino acids. Trimming left V 4 bases short and J 1 base short, with 8 bases between. Germline CDR1 is SGHRS and CDR2 is YFSETQ. CDR3: CASSLPGNYGYTF. The DNA for the CDR3 is TGCGCCAGCAGCCTACCGGGTAACTATGGCTACACCTTC. The complete variable domain, with remaining parts taken from reference TRBV5-1 and TRBJ1-2, reads KAGVTQTPRYLIKTRGQQVTLSCSPISGHRSVSWYQQTPGQGLQFLFEYFSETQRNKGNFPGRFSGRQFSNSRSEMNVSTLELGDSALYLCASSLPGNYGYTFGSGTRLTVV.

The chain couples TRBV18 to TRBJ1-1; unclear D gene. Looked up from germline, CDR1 is KGHSH and CDR2 is LQKENI. There are 15 residues in the CDR3. The ends were cut back, 3 bases at V and 4 bases at J, with 15 bases in the middle. CDR3 DNA sequence: TGTGCCAGCTCACCGTCCTCTGTCGGTGGCACTGAAGCTTTCTTT. Its translation: CASSPSSVGGTEAFF.

J is TRBJ2-5 and V is TRBV27; 13 nucleotides line up with TRBD2. This CDR3 spans 15 amino acids. The germline V gene encodes CDR1 MNHEY and CDR2 SMNVEV (reference sequence). J lost 6 bases, V lost 6 bases, and 7 bases had no gene match. CDR3: CASRRTSGSGKTQYF. DNA of the CDR3: TGTGCCAGCAGGCGGACTAGCGGGAGCGGGAAGACCCAGTACTTC.

The rearrangement links TRBV5-8 to TRBJ2-3; 7 bases align to TRBD2. Germline assignment: CDR1 SGHTS and CDR2 YDEGEE. Trimming removed 4 bases from V and 4 bases from J; junction bases left unmatched: 9. The CDR3 loop spans 15 amino acids. CDR3 in DNA: TGTGCCAGCAGCAGAGCGGGGCAGGCAGCAGATACGCAGTATTTT. Its translation: CASSRAGQAADTQYF.

The chain combines TRBV19 with TRBJ1-2; D is possibly TRBD1 (6 bases). CDR1 and CDR2 (germline): LNHDA, SQIVND (reference sequence). The germline V and J ends were trimmed by 7 bases and 2 bases, with 23 bases remaining between them. The CDR3 has 17 residues. CDR3 amino acids: CASTHRGAPLSNYGYTF. The CDR3 DNA reads TGTGCCAGTACCCATCGGGGGGCTCCCCTCTCCAACTATGGCTACACCTTC.

This chain uses TRBV6-1 with TRBJ2-5, with 8 bases that match TRBD2. The CDR3 length is 17 residues. J was trimmed by 4 bases and V by 4 bases; bases with no gene match: 14. The germline V gene has CDR1 MNHNS and CDR2 SASEGT. The CDR3 reads CASSADVFSLAGETQYF. CDR3 DNA sequence: TGTGCCAGCAGTGCCGACGTTTTCAGCCTAGCGGGAGAGACCCAGTACTTC.

This sequence joins TRBV5-8 and TRBJ2-1, with a tentative D call TRBD1 (6 bases). Per the germline V gene, CDR1 is SGHTS and CDR2 is YDEGEE. The CDR3 is 15 residues long. Trimming removed 3 bases at V and 9 bases at J, with 19 bases between. This CDR3 is CASSWTAPYIGEQFF. The CDR3 DNA follows: TGTGCCAGCAGCTGGACAGCCCCTTACATAGGTGAGCAGTTCTTC.

This chain links TRBV7-9 with TRBJ2-1; unclear D gene. V was clipped by 3 bases and J by 0 bases, with 6 bases between them. This CDR3 contains 14 residues. CDR1 and CDR2 (germline): SEHNR, FQNEAQ (reference sequence). The CDR3 DNA is TGTGCCAGCAGCTTCGCCGGCTCCTACAATGAGCAGTTCTTC. It specifies CASSFAGSYNEQFF.